Below are 28 T cell receptor beta chains sequenced from a single sample in a study of beta chain features in type 1 diabetes. Expressed TCRB transcripts were sequenced because the isolated RNA had all been reverse transcribed beforehand. Profiled with immunoSEQ multiplex PCR; TCRdb holds only in-frame clones, not every one. The sample has some 330,000 clones, approximately 11% seen once. The material sequenced was naive CD4+ T cells from blood. The receptors were gathered from a woman in her twenties or thirties in good health.

The J gene is TRBJ2-7, the V gene TRBV28; 7 bases align to TRBD1. V lost 11 bases and J lost 3; bases outside the gene matches: 7. The CDR3 is made up of 12 amino acids. Germline CDR1 reads MDHEN; CDR2 reads SYDVKM. The CDR3 bases are TGTGCCTCGACAGGGCAAAGCTACGAGCAGTACTTC. It specifies CASTGQSYEQYF.

This clone was detected only a few times. V gene TRBV7-2 combines with J gene TRBJ2-7, with TRBD2 as a possible D gene (5 bases). Trimming stripped 2 bases from V and 3 bases from J, with 8 bases between. CDR3 length equals 13 residues. Germline loops: CDR1 SGHTA, CDR2 FQGNSA. The chain's CDR3 is CASSLTSLYEQYF. CDR3 nucleotides: TGTGCCAGCAGCTTAACTAGTCTCTACGAGCAGTACTTC.

The sample holds a few counts of this clone. CDR3 nucleotide sequence: TGTGCCAGCAGTCAGGAGACAGGGTGGAACTATGGCTACACCTTC. Translating it yields CASSQETGWNYGYTF. V usage is TRBV6-4 and J usage is TRBJ1-2; TRBD1 matches at 7 bases. Germline lookup yields CDR1 MRHNA and CDR2 SNTAGT. The CDR3 has 15 residues. Losses at the gene ends were 5 bases for V and 2 bases for J; bases not matched to a gene: 8.

This clone was counted a few times. The chain links TRBV7-2 to TRBJ2-5; D is perhaps TRBD2 (7 bases). Germline V CDR1 and CDR2: SGHTA, FQGNSA. V shed 6 bases and J shed 5 bases, with 16 bases lying between them. The CDR3 sequence is 14 residues long. The CDR3 nucleotides read TGTGCCAGCAGAAAGACGGGGGGCGCTGAGACCCAGTACTTC. Protein product: CASRKTGGAETQYF.

The rearrangement joins TRBV7-2 to TRBJ2-3; 14 bases fit TRBD2. Germline V gene sequence: CDR1 SGHTA, CDR2 FQGNSA. There are 17 residues in the CDR3. The V gene end was trimmed by 6 bases and the J gene end by 1 base; junction bases not matched to a gene: 6. The CDR3 reads CASRKPGLAGGTDTQYF. Here the CDR3 DNA reads TGTGCCAGCAGAAAACCGGGACTAGCGGGAGGCACAGATACGCAGTATTTT.

This clone was picked up a small number of times. The chain has TRBV11-3 and TRBJ2-2; perhaps TRBD1 as D (6 bases). Trimming removed 6 bases from V and 8 bases from J, with 13 bases in between. Germline CDR1 SGHNT, CDR2 YENEEA. The CDR3 is 13 residues long. The CDR3, as DNA: TGTGCCAGCAGTCCAGGGGAAACTGGGGAGCTGTTTTTT. Its protein is CASSPGETGELFF.

The V gene is TRBV18, the J gene TRBJ1-5; D perhaps matches TRBD1 (5 bases). CDR1 is KGHSH and CDR2 is LQKENI in the germline V gene. This CDR3 region has 17 residues. The germline V and J ends were trimmed by 5 bases and 0 bases, with 17 bases remaining between them. The CDR3 sequence: CASSTVTASGSNQPQHF. DNA of the CDR3: TGTGCCAGCTCAACCGTGACAGCCTCTGGTAGCAATCAGCCCCAGCATTTT.

This clone occurred a few times. CDR3 protein: CASSLSVAGVSTDTQYF. CDR3 DNA: TGTGCCAGCAGCTTATCGGTAGCGGGGGTTAGCACAGATACGCAGTATTTT. V gene TRBV7-2 combines with J gene TRBJ2-3; 9 bases map to TRBD2. V was pared by 2 bases and J by 0 bases, with 6 bases of the junction left unmatched. This CDR3 is 17 amino acids long. From germline, CDR1 is SGHTA and CDR2 FQGNSA.

The sample holds a few counts of this clone. The chain couples TRBV30 to TRBJ2-1; 9 bases agree with TRBD2. This CDR3 is built from 13 residues. Germline V gene sequence: CDR1 GTSNPN, CDR2 SVGIG (reference sequence). The J segment lost 4 bases and the V segment lost 6 bases, leaving 4 bases of the junction unmatched. The CDR3 loop is CACAGGSYNEQFF. Written as DNA, the CDR3 is TGTGCCTGTGCGGGAGGGAGTTACAATGAGCAGTTCTTC.

This clone occurred a few times. The CDR3 is CASRSEPQTGEKLFF. The CDR3 bases are TGTGCCAGTAGATCAGAGCCGCAAACAGGGGAAAAACTGTTTTTT. The V gene is TRBV19, the J gene TRBJ1-4; TRBD1 is a possible D gene (6 bases). Trimming shortened V by 6 bases and J by 8 bases, and 19 bases separated the two germline ends. The CDR3 runs 15 residues. Germline V lookup: CDR1 LNHDA, CDR2 SQIVND (reference sequence).

A word on this clone: Other DNA sequences of this sample code for an identical CDR3. The V call is TRBV18, the J call TRBJ2-7, with D tentatively TRBD1 (5 bases). CDR3 size: 14 residues. Germline V lookup: CDR1 KGHSH, CDR2 LQKENI. V dropped 3 bases and J dropped 0 bases, with 9 bases sitting between them. The CDR3 loop reads CASSPQGLSYEQYF. The CDR3 bases are TGTGCCAGCTCACCCCAGGGCCTCTCCTACGAGCAGTACTTC.

This clone was counted between two and nine times. V and J are TRBV27 and TRBJ2-1; D may be TRBD2 (5 bases). Germline V gene data show CDR1 as MNHEY and CDR2 as SMNVEV (reference sequence). Trimming removed 6 bases at V and 0 bases at J, with 9 bases between. This CDR3 is built from 14 residues. This CDR3 is CASRDSSSYNEQFF. DNA of the CDR3: TGTGCCAGCAGGGACTCAAGCTCCTACAATGAGCAGTTCTTC.

This clone was observed at least ten times. V is TRBV15 and J is TRBJ2-7; no clear D. Trimming took 1 base from V and 7 from J, leaving 14 bases between them. The CDR3 sequence is 14 residues long. From germline, CDR1 is LNHNV and CDR2 YYDKDF (reference sequence). This CDR3 is CATSRVVTSKEQYF. The CDR3 DNA is TGTGCCACCAGCAGAGTCGTCACGTCTAAGGAGCAGTACTTC.

Only a few counts were recorded for this clone. This sequence joins TRBV28 and TRBJ2-3; 10 bases fit TRBD1. The germline V gene has CDR1 MDHEN and CDR2 SYDVKM. Losses at the gene ends were 8 bases for V and 3 bases for J; bases not matched to a gene: 8. This CDR3 is built from 15 residues. The DNA of the CDR3 is TGTGCCAGCGGGCGCGGACAGGGGGGGACAGATACGCAGTATTTT. Its protein is CASGRGQGGTDTQYF.

This clone was detected once. The chain uses TRBV27 and TRBJ2-2; weak D call: TRBD1 (5 bases). The CDR3 totals 14 residues. Trimming stripped 2 bases from V and 4 bases from J, with 8 bases between. CDR1 is MNHEY, CDR2 SMNVEV, per germline (reference sequence). For the CDR3, the DNA is TGTGCCAGCAGTTTAACAGGACCCACCGGGGAGCTGTTTTTT. Amino acids: CASSLTGPTGELFF.

This clone was seen only a few times. The chain joins TRBV30 to TRBJ2-7; 10 bases are a match to TRBD1. The germline V gene has CDR1 GTSNPN and CDR2 SVGIG (reference sequence). The J segment lost 6 bases and the V segment lost 3 bases, leaving 5 bases of the junction unmatched. This CDR3 has 13 residues. CDR3 in amino acids: CAWRGQGMGEQYF. CDR3 nucleotide sequence: TGTGCCTGGAGGGGACAGGGGATGGGCGAGCAGTACTTC. Full variable domain (missing parts from reference TRBV30 and TRBJ2-7): SQTIHQWPATLVQPVGSPLSLECTVEGTSNPNLYWYRQAAGRGLQLLFYSVGIGQISSEVPQNLSASRPQDRQFILSSKKLLLSDSGFYLCAWRGQGMGEQYFGPGTRLTVT.

The V and J genes are TRBV21-1 and TRBJ2-3; TRBD2, the table's D call, was not compared with the DNA. TRBV21-1 corresponds to a pseudogene. The length of the CDR3 is 18 residues. The CDR3 here is CASSKARSGSVRADTQYF. The CDR3 DNA reads TGTGCCAGCAGCAAAGCGAGGTCTGGGAGCGTTAGGGCAGATACGCAGTATTTT.

This clone appeared a few times. This chain uses TRBV13 with TRBJ2-3; 8 bases are a match to TRBD2. There are 14 residues in the CDR3. V lost 5 bases to trimming and J lost 6 bases; unmatched junction nucleotides: 7. Germline-derived CDR1 and CDR2 are PRHDT and FYEKMQ (reference sequence). The CDR3 nucleotides are TGTGCCAGCAGCCTCGGGAGGGCACCCGATACGCAGTATTTT. Translation gives CASSLGRAPDTQYF.

This chain connects TRBV7-9 to TRBJ2-2; 10 bases match TRBD1. The CDR3 length is 16 residues. Germline trimming cut 5 bases from V and 3 bases from J; bases unmatched to any gene: 6. Germline-derived CDR1 and CDR2 are SEHNR and FQNEAQ (reference sequence). CDR3 nucleotides: TGTGCCAGCAGCCATTGGGACAGGGGCGACACCGGGGAGCTGTTTTTT. Amino acid sequence: CASSHWDRGDTGELFF.

This clone turned up a few times. The chain combines TRBV7-9 with TRBJ2-6; unclear D gene. V was cut by 5 bases and J by 0 bases, with 8 bases left in between. CDR3 size: 15 residues. Germline lookup yields CDR1 SEHNR and CDR2 FQNEAQ (reference sequence). The CDR3 reads CASSLSRSGANVLTF. As DNA, the CDR3 is TGTGCCAGCAGCCTATCACGCTCTGGGGCCAACGTCCTGACTTTC. The complete variable domain, with remaining parts taken from reference TRBV7-9 and TRBJ2-6, reads DTGVSQNPRHKITKRGQNVTFRCDPISEHNRLYWYRQTLGQGPEFLTYFQNEAQLEKSRLLSDRFSAERPKGSFSTLEIQRTEQGDSAMYLCASSLSRSGANVLTFGAGSRLTVL.

The chain employs TRBV9 and TRBJ2-3; 11 nucleotides line up with TRBD2. The CDR3 totals 15 residues. The V and J ends lost 3 bases and 4 bases, in that order; junction bases with no gene match: 4. Germline CDR1 reads SGDLS; CDR2 reads YYNGEE. The CDR3 loop reads CASSELAGVPDTQYF. The CDR3 DNA reads TGTGCCAGCAGCGAACTAGCGGGAGTTCCAGATACGCAGTATTTT.

With regard to this clone: Relative to the germline gene, one junction end is altered; a read error may explain this. As DNA, the CDR3 is TGTGCCAGCAGTTTGGCTGGGGGATTAGCGGGGGGCCAAGAGACCCAGTACTTC. Its protein is CASSLAGGLAGGQETQYF. The chain has TRBV5-4 and TRBJ2-5; 10 bases agree with TRBD2. Looked up from germline, CDR1 is SGHNT and CDR2 is YYREEE (reference sequence). This CDR3 has 18 amino acids.

This clone has only a few counts. This chain connects TRBV18 to TRBJ1-5, with 12 nucleotides matching TRBD1. The germline V gene has CDR1 KGHSH and CDR2 LQKENI. The J segment lost 2 bases and the V segment lost 4 bases, leaving 6 bases of the junction unmatched. This CDR3 has 17 amino acids. The CDR3: CASSRGTGGFGNQPQHF. CDR3 DNA: TGTGCCAGCTCACGAGGGACAGGGGGCTTCGGCAATCAGCCCCAGCATTTT.

The V and J genes are TRBV5-1 and TRBJ2-7; the D gene is possibly TRBD1 (6 bases). The CDR3 totals 13 residues. Trimming removed 0 bases at V and 6 bases at J, with 10 bases between. In germline, CDR1 is SGHRS, CDR2 YFSETQ. CDR3 loop: CASSLGQGSEQYF. CDR3 nucleotide sequence: TGCGCCAGCAGCTTGGGCCAGGGGTCCGAGCAGTACTTC.

The chain carries TRBV9 and TRBJ2-2; TRBD1 matches at 10 bases. Looked up from germline, CDR1 is SGDLS and CDR2 is YYNGEE. Unmatched junction bases numbered 0, after V lost 3 bases and J lost 4 bases. This CDR3 contains 14 residues. The CDR3 sequence: CASSGTGGTGELFF. In nucleotides, the CDR3 is TGTGCCAGCAGCGGGACAGGGGGCACCGGGGAGCTGTTTTTT.

This clone was detected only a few times. The J gene is TRBJ2-3, the V gene TRBV30, with a possible D match to TRBD1 (6 bases). The CDR3 is made up of 13 amino acids. V shed 2 bases and J shed 2 bases, with 8 bases lying between them. Germline V lookup: CDR1 GTSNPN, CDR2 SVGIG (reference sequence). Here the CDR3 DNA reads TGTGCCTGGAGTCAGGGGATCACAGATACGCAGTATTTT. Protein sequence: CAWSQGITDTQYF.

This clone showed up just a few times. The same CDR3 can be traced to other DNA sequences in this sample. The gene calls are TRBV20-1 and TRBJ2-5; a weak D match, TRBD1 (6 bases). Per germline, CDR1 DFQATT and CDR2 SNEGSKA (reference sequence). With 2 bases removed from V and 5 bases from J, the gap between germline ends came to 6 bases. This CDR3 is 11 amino acids long. This chain's CDR3 is CSARRGETQYF. CDR3 DNA: TGCAGTGCTAGAAGGGGGGAGACCCAGTACTTC.

V usage is TRBV18 and J usage is TRBJ1-2; 8 bases map to TRBD1. Germline CDR1 KGHSH, CDR2 LQKENI. With 5 bases clipped from V and 3 bases from J, the junction kept 2 bases outside the gene matches. The CDR3 length is 13 residues. The CDR3 loop is CASSDRGDYGYTF. The CDR3 DNA is TGTGCCAGCTCAGACAGGGGTGACTATGGCTACACCTTC.